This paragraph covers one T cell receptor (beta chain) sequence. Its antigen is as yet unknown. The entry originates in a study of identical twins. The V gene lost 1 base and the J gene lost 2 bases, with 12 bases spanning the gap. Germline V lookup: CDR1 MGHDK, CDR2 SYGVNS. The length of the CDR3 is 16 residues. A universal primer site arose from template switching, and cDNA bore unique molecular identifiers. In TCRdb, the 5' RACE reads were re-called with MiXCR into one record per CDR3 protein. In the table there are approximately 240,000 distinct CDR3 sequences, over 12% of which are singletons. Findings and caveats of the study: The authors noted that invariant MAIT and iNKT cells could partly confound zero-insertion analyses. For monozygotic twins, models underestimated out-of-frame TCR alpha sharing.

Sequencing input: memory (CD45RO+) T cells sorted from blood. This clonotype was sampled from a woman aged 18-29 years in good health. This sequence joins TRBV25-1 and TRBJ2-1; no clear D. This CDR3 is CASSEFFARAYNEQFF. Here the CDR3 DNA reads TGTGCCAGCAGTGAATTCTTCGCCCGAGCCTACAATGAGCAGTTCTTC. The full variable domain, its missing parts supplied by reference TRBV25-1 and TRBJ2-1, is EADIYQTPRYLVIGTGKKITLECSQTMGHDKMYWYQQDPGMELHLIHYSYGVNSTEKGDLSSESTVSRIRTEHFPLTLESARPSHTSQYLCASSEFFARAYNEQFFGPGTRLTVL.